The TCR beta chain described here comes from a study of blood T cell repertoires in COVID-19 (dated by TCRdb to 2018 to 2021). Background for the entire study: Samples from collaborators originated in the United States, Italy and Spain and spanned both the acute and convalescent phases of COVID-19. Subjects who had been exposed to COVID-19, were actively infected with it, or had recovered from it provided the deeply sampled blood TCRbeta repertoires that made up the dataset. HLA class I and class II types, where available, came from metadata supplied by the sample provider rather than from assay-based typing. The prospective study material was composed of cDNA or gDNA derived from T cells, B-cell-depleted T cells, or PBMCs. Nearly every sample came with metadata listing a de-identified subject ID, COVID-19 status, age in years and sex. Samples came from the ongoing ImmuneRACE study (first 160 participants) plus 1,254 subjects from 6 global collaborators. The repertoires were made available in a free public database intended to serve as a resource for research on the immune response to SARS-CoV-2. Study-level results and caveats: The quantity of clinical and demographic metadata differed by source and by participant and was supplied without curation.

As encoded in the germline V gene (reference sequence), CDR1 is SEHNR while CDR2 is FQNEAQ. The CDR3 runs 15 amino acids, cysteine and phenylalanine included. The read is trimmed to its CDR3 DNA, 45 bases read in frame from base 1. Trimming takes 4 bases from V and 2 bases from J, and the germline ends sit 9 bases apart. This clone occurred a few times. Its recognized antigen is unknown. Base quality data are lacking; no much larger clone is found one base away. TCRbeta CDR3 regions were amplified from genomic DNA using the immunoSEQ Assay, a bias-controlled multiplex PCR. On the authors' methods: Within the assay, amplification of reference gene primers was used to estimate how many nucleated cells each sample contained. To quantify the absolute abundance of each unique TCRbeta CDR3 rearrangement, sequence reads were collapsed and filtered. For each sample, productive Simpson clonality was calculated by taking the square root of Simpson's diversity index across productive rearrangements. Drawn from immuneACCESS, this table holds only the in-frame rearrangements with V and J called that TCRdb kept. Clones are partly lost; checked studies trace under half to an unresolved V gene and leave the rest unexplained. Clonal size and the V and J genes are those of that table, whereas D and trimming came from the DNA. The sample records fewer than 150,000 clones, approximately 84% of which are singletons. The top ten hold just under 9% of the sample.

Each collaborating institution followed its own protocols to collect whole blood in K2EDTA tubes. For TCRbeta analysis, collaborators shipped samples in one of three forms: frozen whole blood, isolated PBMCs, or DNA extracted from either of those sample types. The sequence joins TRBV7-9 to TRBJ2-6, with the identity of the D gene unclear. Sample: peripheral blood. The TCR was taken from a woman older than 75 in a cohort sampled during active or convalescent COVID-19. The DNA sequence is TGTGCCAGCAGCTCTTCAGGTGCTGGGGCCAACGTCCTGACTTTC. It codes for CASSSSGAGANVLTF.